Below are 4 T cell receptor beta chains sequenced from a single sample in a study of CD4 T cells in relation to SARS-CoV-2 and coronaviruses. These receptors lack a known antigen. Unexposed donor CD4+ T cells date from 2011-2018, before the COVID-19 pandemic. After roughly ten days of culture, CD4+ T cells were isolated. The method was immunoSEQ multiplex PCR; TCRdb's version includes in-frame clones alone and lacks a portion of them. The sample records 9,500 to 12,000 clones, about three quarters being singletons. Source material: CD4+ T cells from PBMCs, cultured in vitro. The origin of the receptors is a human donor in good health.

V and J are TRBV29-1 and TRBJ1-2; 9 bases map to TRBD1. Trimming took 6 bases from V and 7 from J; bases not matched to a gene: 3. The CDR3 runs to 11 residues. Germline V gives CDR1 SQVTM, CDR2 ANQGSEA. CDR3 DNA sequence: TGCAGCGTACAGGGGGCCTCTGGCTACACCTTC. Residues: CSVQGASGYTF.

The rearrangement links TRBV28 to TRBJ1-5, with TRBD1 as a possible D gene (5 bases). In germline, CDR1 is MDHEN, CDR2 SYDVKM. The V and J ends lost 5 bases and 4 bases respectively, with 9 bases between them. This CDR3 has 13 residues. The CDR3 DNA reads as TGTGCCAGCAGTCCCCCAGGGAATCAGCCCCAGCATTTT. Protein: CASSPPGNQPQHF.

V and J are TRBV11-2 and TRBJ2-5; D is unresolved. The CDR3 sequence is 13 residues long. The germline V gene encodes CDR1 SGHAT and CDR2 FQNNGV. Trimming left V 1 base short and J 4 bases short, with 7 bases between. The CDR3 DNA sequence: TGTGCCAGCAGCTTAGGCCTAGTAGAGACCCAGTACTTC. As protein: CASSLGLVETQYF. Variable domain in full (rest from reference TRBV11-2 and TRBJ2-5): EAGVAQSPRYKIIEKRQSVAFWCNPISGHATLYWYQQILGQGPKLLIQFQNNGVVDDSQLPKDRFSAERLKGVDSTLKIQPAKLEDSAVYLCASSLGLVETQYFGPGTRLLVL.

This clone was counted a single time. This rearrangement joins TRBV7-8 to TRBJ2-2; D is unresolved. V was pared by 5 bases and J by 0 bases, with 13 bases between. Germline CDR1 reads SGHVS; CDR2 reads FQNEAQ. The CDR3 has 16 amino acids. CDR3 sequence (DNA): TGTGCCAGCAGCCTTCTTCGAGTCGCGAACACCGGGGAGCTGTTTTTT. Residues: CASSLLRVANTGELFF.